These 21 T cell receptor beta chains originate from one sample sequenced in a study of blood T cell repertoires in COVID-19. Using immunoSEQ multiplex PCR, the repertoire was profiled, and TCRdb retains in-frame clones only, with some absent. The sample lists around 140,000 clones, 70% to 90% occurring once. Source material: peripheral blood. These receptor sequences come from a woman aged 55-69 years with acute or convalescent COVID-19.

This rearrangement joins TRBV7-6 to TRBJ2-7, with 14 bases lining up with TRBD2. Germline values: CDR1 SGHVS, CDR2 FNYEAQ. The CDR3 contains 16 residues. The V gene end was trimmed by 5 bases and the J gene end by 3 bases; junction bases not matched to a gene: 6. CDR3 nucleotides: TGTGCCAGCAGCCCTGGGACTAGCGGGGGACACTACGAGCAGTACTTC. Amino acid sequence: CASSPGTSGGHYEQYF.

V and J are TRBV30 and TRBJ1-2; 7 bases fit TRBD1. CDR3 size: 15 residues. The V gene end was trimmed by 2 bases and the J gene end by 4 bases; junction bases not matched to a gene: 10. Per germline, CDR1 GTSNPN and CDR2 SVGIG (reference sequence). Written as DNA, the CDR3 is TGTGCCTGGAGTCGTAGCCAGGGGGAAGGCTATGGCTACACCTTC. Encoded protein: CAWSRSQGEGYGYTF. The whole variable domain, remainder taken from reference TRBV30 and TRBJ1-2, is SQTIHQWPATLVQPVGSPLSLECTVEGTSNPNLYWYRQAAGRGLQLLFYSVGIGQISSEVPQNLSASRPQDRQFILSSKKLLLSDSGFYLCAWSRSQGEGYGYTFGSGTRLTVV.

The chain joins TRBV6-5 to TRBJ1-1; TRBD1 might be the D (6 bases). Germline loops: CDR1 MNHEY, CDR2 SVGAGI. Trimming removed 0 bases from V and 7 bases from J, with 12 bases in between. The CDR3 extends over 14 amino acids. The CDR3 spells CASSYSHREGEAFF. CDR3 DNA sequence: TGTGCCAGCAGTTACTCGCACAGGGAGGGTGAAGCTTTCTTT.

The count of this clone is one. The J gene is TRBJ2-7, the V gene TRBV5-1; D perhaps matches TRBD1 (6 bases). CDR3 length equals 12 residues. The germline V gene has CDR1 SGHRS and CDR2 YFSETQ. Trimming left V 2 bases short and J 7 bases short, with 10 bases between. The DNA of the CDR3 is TGCGCCAGCAGCTTCTCCAGGGGTGAGCAGTACTTC. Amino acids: CASSFSRGEQYF.

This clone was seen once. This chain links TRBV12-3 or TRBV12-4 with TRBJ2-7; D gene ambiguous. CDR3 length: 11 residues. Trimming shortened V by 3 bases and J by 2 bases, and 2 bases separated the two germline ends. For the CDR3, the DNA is TGTGCCAGCAGTTTCGCCTACGAGCAGTACTTC. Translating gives CASSFAYEQYF.

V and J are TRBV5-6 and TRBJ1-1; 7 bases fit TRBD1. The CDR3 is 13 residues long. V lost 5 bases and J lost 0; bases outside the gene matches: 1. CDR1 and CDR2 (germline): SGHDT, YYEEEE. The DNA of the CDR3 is TGTGCCAGCAGAGGGACAGTGAACACTGAAGCTTTCTTT. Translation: CASRGTVNTEAFF.

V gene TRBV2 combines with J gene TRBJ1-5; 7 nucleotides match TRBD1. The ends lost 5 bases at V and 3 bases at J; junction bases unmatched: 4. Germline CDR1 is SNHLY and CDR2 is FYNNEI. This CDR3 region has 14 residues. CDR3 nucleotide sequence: TGTGCCAGCAGTCCAGACAGGGACAATCAGCCCCAGCATTTT. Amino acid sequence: CASSPDRDNQPQHF.

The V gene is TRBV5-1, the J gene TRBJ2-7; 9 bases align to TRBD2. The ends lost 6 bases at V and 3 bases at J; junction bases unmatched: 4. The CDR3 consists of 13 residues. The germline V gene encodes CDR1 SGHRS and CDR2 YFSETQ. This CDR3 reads CASMGTSLYEQYF. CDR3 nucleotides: TGCGCCAGCATGGGGACTAGCCTCTACGAGCAGTACTTC. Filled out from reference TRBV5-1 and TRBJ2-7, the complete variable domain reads KAGVTQTPRYLIKTRGQQVTLSCSPISGHRSVSWYQQTPGQGLQFLFEYFSETQRNKGNFPGRFSGRQFSNSRSEMNVSTLELGDSALYLCASMGTSLYEQYFGPGTRLTVT.

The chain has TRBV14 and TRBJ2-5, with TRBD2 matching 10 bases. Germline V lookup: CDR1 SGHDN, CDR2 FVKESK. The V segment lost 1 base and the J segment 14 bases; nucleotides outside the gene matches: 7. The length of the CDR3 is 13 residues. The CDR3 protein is CASSQVYSGGTYF. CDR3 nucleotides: TGTGCCAGCAGCCAAGTTTATAGCGGGGGGACCTACTTC.

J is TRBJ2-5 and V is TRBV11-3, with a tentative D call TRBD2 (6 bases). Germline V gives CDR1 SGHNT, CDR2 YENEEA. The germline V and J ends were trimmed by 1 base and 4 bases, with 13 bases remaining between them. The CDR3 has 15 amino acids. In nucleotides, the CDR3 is TGTGCCAGCAGCTTAGGCATTCAGGGAGGAGAGACCCAGTACTTC. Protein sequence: CASSLGIQGGETQYF.

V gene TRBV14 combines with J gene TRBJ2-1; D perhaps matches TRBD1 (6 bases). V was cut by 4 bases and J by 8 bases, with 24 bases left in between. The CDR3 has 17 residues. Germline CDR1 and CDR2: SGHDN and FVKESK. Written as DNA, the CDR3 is TGTGCCAGCAGCCCGCGAAAAGGACAGTCAACGTACCATGAGCAGTTCTTC. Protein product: CASSPRKGQSTYHEQFF.

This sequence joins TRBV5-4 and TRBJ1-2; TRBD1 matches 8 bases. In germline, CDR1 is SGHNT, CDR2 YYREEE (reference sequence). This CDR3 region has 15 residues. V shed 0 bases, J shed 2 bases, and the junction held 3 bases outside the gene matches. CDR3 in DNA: TGTGCCAGCAGCTTGGGGACAGGGTCCAACTATGGCTACACCTTC. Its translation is CASSLGTGSNYGYTF.

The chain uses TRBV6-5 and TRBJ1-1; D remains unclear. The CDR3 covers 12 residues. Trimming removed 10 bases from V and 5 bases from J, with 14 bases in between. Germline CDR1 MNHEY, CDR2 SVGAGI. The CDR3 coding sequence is TGTGCCACCCAGGTAGGGAGAACTGAAGCTTTCTTT. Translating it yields CATQVGRTEAFF.

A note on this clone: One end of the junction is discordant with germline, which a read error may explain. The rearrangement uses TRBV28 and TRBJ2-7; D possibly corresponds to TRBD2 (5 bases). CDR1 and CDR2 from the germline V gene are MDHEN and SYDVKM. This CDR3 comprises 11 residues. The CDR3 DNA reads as TGTGCCAGCAGTGTCCGTAGCGAGGAGTACTTC. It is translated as CASSVRSEEYF.

CDR3 protein: CASSPSSYEQYF. The CDR3 DNA sequence: TGTGCCAGCTCACCCAGCTCCTACGAGCAGTACTTC. The genes are TRBV18 and TRBJ2-7; D uncertain. V dropped 3 bases and J dropped 0 bases, with 3 bases sitting between them. CDR3 length equals 12 residues. The germline V gene has CDR1 KGHSH and CDR2 LQKENI.

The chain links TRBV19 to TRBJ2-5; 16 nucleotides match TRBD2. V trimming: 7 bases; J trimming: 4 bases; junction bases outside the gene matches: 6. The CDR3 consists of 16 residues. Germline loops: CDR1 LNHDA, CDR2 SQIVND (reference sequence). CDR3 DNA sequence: TGTGCCAGTACAGGGACTAGCGGGGGGGCCGGAGAGACCCAGTACTTC. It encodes CASTGTSGGAGETQYF.

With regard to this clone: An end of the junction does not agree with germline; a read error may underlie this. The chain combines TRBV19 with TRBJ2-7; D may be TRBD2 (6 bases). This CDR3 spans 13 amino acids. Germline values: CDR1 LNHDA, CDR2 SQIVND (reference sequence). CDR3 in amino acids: CASSTQTGTAHRF. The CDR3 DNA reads TGTGCCAGTAGTACACAAACCGGGACTGCTCACCGCTTC.

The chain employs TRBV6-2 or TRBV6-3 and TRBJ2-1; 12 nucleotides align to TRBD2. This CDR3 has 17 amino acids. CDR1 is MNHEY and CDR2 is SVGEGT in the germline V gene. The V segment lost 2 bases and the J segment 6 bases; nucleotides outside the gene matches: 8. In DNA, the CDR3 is TGTGCCAGCAGTTACGAGCTACTAGCGGGGGGAGGCAATGAGCAGTTCTTC. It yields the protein CASSYELLAGGGNEQFF.

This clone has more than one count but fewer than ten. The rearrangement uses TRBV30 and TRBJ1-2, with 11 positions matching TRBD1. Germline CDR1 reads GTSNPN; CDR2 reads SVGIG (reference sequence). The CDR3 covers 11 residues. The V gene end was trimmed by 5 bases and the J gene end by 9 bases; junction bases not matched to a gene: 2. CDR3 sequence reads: CAWGQGASYTF. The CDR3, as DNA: TGTGCCTGGGGACAGGGGGCGAGCTACACCTTC.

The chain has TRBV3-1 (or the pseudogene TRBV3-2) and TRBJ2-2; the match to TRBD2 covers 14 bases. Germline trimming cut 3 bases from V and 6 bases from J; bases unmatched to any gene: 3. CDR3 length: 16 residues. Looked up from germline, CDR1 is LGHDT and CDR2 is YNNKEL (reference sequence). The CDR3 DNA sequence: TGTGCCAGCAGCCAGACTAGCGGGGGGGCCGCCGGGGAGCTGTTTTTT. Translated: CASSQTSGGAAGELFF.

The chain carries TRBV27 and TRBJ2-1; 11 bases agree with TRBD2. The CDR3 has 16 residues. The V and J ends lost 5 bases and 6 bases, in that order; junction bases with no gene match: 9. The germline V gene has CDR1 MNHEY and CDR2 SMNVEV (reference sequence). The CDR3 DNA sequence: TGTGCCAGCAGTCCCCCCCTGCTAGCGGGGGGCAATGAGCAGTTCTTC. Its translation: CASSPPLLAGGNEQFF.